This T cell receptor (beta chain) came from a study of regulatory dendritic cells for organ transplantation. Overall study results and limits: Memory T cells were less diverse than naive, with memory CD8+ most oligoclonal. The authors noted considerable between-person heterogeneity in alloreactive memory CD8+ cells. Mature dendritic cells appeared to drive more memory CD8+ clonal expansion than regulatory ones.

TCRdb's copy holds only in-frame clones and misses some; the assay was immunoSEQ multiplex PCR. The repertoire has around 30,000 clones, about four fifths of them found once; the top ten carry approximately 0.1%. FACS sorted CD4+ or CD8+ T cells into CD45RA+ naive and CD45RO+ memory. In the case of this clone: What it binds is not known.

The receptor was isolated from a human donor in good health. Sample: naive CD4+ T cells from blood. Subset meaning: CD45RA+ naive T cells.

CDR3 protein: CASSNGVYLFGSNQPQHF. Here the CDR3 DNA reads TGTGCCAGCAGCAATGGCGTCTATTTATTCGGGAGCAATCAGCCCCAGCATTTT. The chain couples TRBV21-1 to TRBJ1-5. TRBV21-1 is shown as a pseudogene. The CDR3 contains 18 residues.